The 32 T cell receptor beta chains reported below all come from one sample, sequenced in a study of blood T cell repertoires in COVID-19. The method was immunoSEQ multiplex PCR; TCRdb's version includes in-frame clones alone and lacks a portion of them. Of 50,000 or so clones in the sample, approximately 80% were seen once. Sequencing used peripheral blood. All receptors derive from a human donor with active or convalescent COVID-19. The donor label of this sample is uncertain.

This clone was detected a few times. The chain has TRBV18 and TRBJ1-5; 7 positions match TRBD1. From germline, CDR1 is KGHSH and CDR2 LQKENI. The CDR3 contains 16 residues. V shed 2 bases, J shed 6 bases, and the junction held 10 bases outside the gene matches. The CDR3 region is CASSPNRGASSQPQHF. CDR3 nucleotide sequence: TGTGCCAGCTCACCAAACAGGGGCGCTTCAAGTCAGCCCCAGCATTTT.

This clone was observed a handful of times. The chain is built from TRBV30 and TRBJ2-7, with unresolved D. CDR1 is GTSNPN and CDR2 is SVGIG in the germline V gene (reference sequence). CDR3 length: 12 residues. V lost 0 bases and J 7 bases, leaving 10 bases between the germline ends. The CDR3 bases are TGTGCCTGGAGTGTAGAAGCCGGGGAGCAGTACTTC. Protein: CAWSVEAGEQYF. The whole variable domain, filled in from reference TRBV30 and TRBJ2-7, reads SQTIHQWPATLVQPVGSPLSLECTVEGTSNPNLYWYRQAAGRGLQLLFYSVGIGQISSEVPQNLSASRPQDRQFILSSKKLLLSDSGFYLCAWSVEAGEQYFGPGTRLTVT.

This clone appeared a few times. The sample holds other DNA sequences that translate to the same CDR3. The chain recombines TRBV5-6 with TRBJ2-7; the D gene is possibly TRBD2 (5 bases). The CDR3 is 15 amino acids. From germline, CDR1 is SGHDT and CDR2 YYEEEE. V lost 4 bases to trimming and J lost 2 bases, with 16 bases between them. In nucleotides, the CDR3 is TGTGCCAGCAGCGGTCTAGCTGGCGGAACCTACGAGCAGTACTTC. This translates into CASSGLAGGTYEQYF.

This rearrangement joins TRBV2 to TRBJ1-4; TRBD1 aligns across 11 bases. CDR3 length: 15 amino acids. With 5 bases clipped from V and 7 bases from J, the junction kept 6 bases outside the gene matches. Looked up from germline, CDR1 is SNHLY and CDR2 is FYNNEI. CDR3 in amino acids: CASSPDRGRAEKLFF. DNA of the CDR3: TGTGCCAGCAGTCCGGACAGGGGGCGGGCTGAAAAACTGTTTTTT.

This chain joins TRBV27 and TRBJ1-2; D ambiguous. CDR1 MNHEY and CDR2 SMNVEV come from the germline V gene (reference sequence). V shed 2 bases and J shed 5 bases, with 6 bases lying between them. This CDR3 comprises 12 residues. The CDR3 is CASSLPGYGYTF. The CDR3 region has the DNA TGTGCCAGCAGTTTACCGGGTTATGGCTACACCTTC.

The CDR3 is CASSPGLAGVADTQYF. CDR3 nucleotide sequence: TGTGCCAGCAGCCCCGGACTAGCGGGAGTGGCAGATACGCAGTATTTT. The chain employs TRBV9 and TRBJ2-3; 13 nucleotides line up with TRBD2. The length of the CDR3 is 16 residues. Germline assignment: CDR1 SGDLS and CDR2 YYNGEE. Trimming at V came to 4 bases and at J to 4 bases, leaving 6 bases not matched to a gene. The full variable domain, completed using reference TRBV9 and TRBJ2-3, is DSGVTQTPKHLITATGQRVTLRCSPRSGDLSVYWYQQSLDQGLQFLIQYYNGEERAKGNILERFSAQQFPDLHSELNLSSLELGDSALYFCASSPGLAGVADTQYFGPGTRLTVL.

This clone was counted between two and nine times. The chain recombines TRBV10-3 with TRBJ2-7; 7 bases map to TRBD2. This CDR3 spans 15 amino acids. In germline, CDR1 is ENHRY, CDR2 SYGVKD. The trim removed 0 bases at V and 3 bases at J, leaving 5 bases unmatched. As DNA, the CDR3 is TGTGCCATCAGTGAGTCTGTGAGGGAGGGCTACGAGCAGTACTTC. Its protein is CAISESVREGYEQYF.

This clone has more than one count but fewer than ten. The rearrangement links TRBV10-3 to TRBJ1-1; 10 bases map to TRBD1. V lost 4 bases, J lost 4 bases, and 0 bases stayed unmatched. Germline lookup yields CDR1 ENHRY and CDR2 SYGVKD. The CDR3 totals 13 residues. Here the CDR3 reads CAISGTGGTEAFF. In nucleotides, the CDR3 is TGTGCCATCAGTGGGACAGGGGGCACTGAAGCTTTCTTT.

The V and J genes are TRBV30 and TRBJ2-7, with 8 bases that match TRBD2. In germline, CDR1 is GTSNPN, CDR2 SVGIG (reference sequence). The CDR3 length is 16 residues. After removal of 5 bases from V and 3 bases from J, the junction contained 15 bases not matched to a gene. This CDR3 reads CAWLPREASEVYEQYF. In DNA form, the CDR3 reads TGTGCCTGGCTCCCGCGGGAGGCCTCAGAGGTCTACGAGCAGTACTTC.

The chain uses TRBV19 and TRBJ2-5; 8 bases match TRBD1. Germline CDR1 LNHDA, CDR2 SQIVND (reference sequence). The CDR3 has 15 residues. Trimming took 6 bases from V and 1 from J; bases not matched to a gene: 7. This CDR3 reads CASRADRGGQETQYF. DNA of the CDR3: TGTGCCAGTAGGGCCGACAGGGGAGGCCAAGAGACCCAGTACTTC.

CDR3 loop: CASSPRLAGGPDTQYF. The CDR3 nucleotides are TGTGCCAGCAGCCCCCGACTAGCGGGAGGGCCAGATACGCAGTATTTT. The J gene is TRBJ2-3, the V gene TRBV7-2; 14 nucleotides match TRBD2. This CDR3 has 16 amino acids. Trimming cost V 5 bases and J 4 bases; bases outside gene matches: 5. Germline V lookup: CDR1 SGHTA, CDR2 FQGNSA.

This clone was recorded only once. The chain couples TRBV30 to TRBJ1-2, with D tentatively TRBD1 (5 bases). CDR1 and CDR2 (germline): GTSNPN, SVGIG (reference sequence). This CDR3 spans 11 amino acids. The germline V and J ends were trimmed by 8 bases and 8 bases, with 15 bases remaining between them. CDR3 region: CAASPGGGYTF. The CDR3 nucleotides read TGTGCCGCCTCCCCGGGGGGGGGCTACACCTTC.

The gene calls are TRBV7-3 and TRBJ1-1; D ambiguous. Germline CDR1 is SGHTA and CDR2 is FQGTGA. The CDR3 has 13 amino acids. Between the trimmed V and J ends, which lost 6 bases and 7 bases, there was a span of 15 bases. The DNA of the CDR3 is TGTGCCAGCAGTCCCCAGGTGGAGGGTGAAGCTTTCTTT. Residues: CASSPQVEGEAFF.

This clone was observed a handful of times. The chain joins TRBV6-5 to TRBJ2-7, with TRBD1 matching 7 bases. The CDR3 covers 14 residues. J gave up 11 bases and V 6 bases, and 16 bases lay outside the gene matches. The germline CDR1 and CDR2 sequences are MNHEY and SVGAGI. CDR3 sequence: CASRLEGQFKTEYF. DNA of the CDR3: TGTGCCAGCAGACTAGAGGGACAGTTTAAGACGGAGTACTTC.

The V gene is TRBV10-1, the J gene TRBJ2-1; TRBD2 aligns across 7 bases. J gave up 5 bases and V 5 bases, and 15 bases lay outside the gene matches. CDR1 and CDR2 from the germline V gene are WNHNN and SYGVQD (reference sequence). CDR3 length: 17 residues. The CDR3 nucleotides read TGCGCCAGCAGTACCCAGACGCTGCTAGCGGACAACAATGAGCAGTTCTTC. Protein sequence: CASSTQTLLADNNEQFF.

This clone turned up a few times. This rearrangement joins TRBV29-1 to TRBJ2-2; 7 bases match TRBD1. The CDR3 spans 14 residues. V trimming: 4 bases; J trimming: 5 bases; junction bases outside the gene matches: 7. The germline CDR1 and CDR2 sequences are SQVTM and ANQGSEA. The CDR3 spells CSVGLGRGTGELFF. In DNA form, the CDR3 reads TGCAGCGTTGGCTTGGGCAGGGGGACCGGGGAGCTGTTTTTT.

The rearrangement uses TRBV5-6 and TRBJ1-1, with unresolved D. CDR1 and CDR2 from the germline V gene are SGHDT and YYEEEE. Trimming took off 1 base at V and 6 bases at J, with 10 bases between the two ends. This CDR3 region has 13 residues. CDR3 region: CASSLTGIAEAFF. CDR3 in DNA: TGTGCCAGCAGCTTGACGGGAATCGCTGAAGCTTTCTTT.

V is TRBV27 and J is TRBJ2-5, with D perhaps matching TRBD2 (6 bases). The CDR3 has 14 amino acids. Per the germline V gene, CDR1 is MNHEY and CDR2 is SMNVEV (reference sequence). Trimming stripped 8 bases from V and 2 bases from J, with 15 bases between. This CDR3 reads CASRKWDSQETQYF. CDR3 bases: TGTGCCAGCCGAAAGTGGGACTCTCAAGAGACCCAGTACTTC.

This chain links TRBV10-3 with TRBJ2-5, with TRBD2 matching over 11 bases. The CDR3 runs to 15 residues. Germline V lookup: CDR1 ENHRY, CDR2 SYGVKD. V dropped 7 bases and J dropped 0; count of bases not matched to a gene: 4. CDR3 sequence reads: CAIKETSGNQETQYF. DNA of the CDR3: TGTGCCATCAAGGAGACTAGCGGGAACCAAGAGACCCAGTACTTC.

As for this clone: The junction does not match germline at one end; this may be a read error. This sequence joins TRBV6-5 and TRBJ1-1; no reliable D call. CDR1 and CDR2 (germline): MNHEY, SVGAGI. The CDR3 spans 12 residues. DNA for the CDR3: TGCCGGACTGGGCAGTCGAACACTGAAGCTTTCTTT. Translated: CRTGQSNTEAFF.

For the CDR3, the DNA is TGCGCCAGCAGCCAAGTAACAGGGGCAAATCAGCCCCAGCATTTT. Its protein is CASSQVTGANQPQHF. This chain joins TRBV4-1 and TRBJ1-5; 7 positions match TRBD1. In germline, CDR1 is MGHRA, CDR2 YSYEKL. V gave up 1 base and J gave up 4 bases; unmatched junction bases: 4. The CDR3 totals 15 residues.

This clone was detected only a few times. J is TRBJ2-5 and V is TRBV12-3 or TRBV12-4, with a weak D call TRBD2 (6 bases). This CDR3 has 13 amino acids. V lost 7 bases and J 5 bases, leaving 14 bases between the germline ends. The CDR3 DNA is TGTGCCAGCAATTTCGGGGGAGCGGAGACCCAGTACTTC. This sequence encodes CASNFGGAETQYF.

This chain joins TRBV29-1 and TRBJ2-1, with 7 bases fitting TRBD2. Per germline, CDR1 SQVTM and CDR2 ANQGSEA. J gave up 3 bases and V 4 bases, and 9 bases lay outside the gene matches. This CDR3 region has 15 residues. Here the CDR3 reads CSVVKNRDYYNEQFF. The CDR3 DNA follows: TGCAGCGTTGTTAAAAACCGGGACTACTACAATGAGCAGTTCTTC.

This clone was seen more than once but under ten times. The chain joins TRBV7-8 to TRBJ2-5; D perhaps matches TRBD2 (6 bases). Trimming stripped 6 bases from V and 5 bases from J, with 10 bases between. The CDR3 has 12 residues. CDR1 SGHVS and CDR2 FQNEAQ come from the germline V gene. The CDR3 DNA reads TGTGCCAGCAGATCGGGGGTTGAGACCCAGTACTTC. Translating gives CASRSGVETQYF.

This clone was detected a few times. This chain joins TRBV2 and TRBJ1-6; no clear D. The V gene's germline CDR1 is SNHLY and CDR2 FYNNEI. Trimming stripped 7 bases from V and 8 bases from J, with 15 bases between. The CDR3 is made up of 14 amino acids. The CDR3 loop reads CASKFRDKDSPLHF. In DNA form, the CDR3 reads TGTGCCAGCAAGTTCCGGGATAAAGATTCACCCCTCCACTTT.

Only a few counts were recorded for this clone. CDR3: CASSQVGGLVNTEAFF. In DNA form, the CDR3 reads TGTGCCAGCAGCCAAGTAGGGGGTCTTGTGAACACTGAAGCTTTCTTT. V is TRBV14 and J is TRBJ1-1; the D gene is possibly TRBD1 (6 bases). The CDR3 length is 16 residues. Trimming cost V 1 base and J 0 bases, with 12 bases left between them. Germline V CDR1 and CDR2: SGHDN, FVKESK.

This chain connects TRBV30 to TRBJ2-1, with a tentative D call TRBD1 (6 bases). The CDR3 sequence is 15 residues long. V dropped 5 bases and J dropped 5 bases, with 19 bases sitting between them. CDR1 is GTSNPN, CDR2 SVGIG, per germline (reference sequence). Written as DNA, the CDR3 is TGTGCCTGGGGCGCCCTGGGACAAGCCAACAATGAGCAGTTCTTC. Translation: CAWGALGQANNEQFF.

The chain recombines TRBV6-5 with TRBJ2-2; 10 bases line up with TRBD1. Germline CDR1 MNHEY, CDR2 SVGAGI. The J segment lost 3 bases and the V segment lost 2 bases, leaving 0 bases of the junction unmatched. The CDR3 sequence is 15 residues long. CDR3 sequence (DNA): TGTGCCAGCAGTTACGGGACAGGGGACACCGGGGAGCTGTTTTTT. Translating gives CASSYGTGDTGELFF.

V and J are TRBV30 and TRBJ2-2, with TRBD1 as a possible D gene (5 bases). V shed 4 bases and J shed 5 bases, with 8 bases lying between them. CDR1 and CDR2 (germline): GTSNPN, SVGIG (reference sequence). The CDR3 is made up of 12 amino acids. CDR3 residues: CAWKGVTGELFF. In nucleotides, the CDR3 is TGTGCCTGGAAAGGGGTTACCGGGGAGCTGTTTTTT.

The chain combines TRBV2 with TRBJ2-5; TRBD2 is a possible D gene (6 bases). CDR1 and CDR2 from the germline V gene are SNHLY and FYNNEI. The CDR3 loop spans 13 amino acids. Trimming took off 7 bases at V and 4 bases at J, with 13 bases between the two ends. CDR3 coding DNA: TGTGCCAGCATGTTGACTAGAAGAGAGACCCAGTACTTC. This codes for CASMLTRRETQYF.

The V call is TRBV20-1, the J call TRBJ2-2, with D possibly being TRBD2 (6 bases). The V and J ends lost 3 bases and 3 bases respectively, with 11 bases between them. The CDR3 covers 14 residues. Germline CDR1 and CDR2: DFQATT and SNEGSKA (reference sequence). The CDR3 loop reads CSASMGTHTGELFF. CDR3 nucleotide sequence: TGCAGTGCTAGTATGGGGACTCACACCGGGGAGCTGTTTTTT.

The CDR3, as DNA: TGTGCCAGCAGTGGAACAACGGAGACCCAGTACTTC. Translated: CASSGTTETQYF. V gene TRBV2 combines with J gene TRBJ2-5, with unresolved D. Trimming cost V 4 bases and J 5 bases, with 8 bases left between them. The germline gives CDR1 SNHLY, CDR2 FYNNEI. The CDR3 is made up of 12 amino acids.